This TCR beta chain was recovered during a study of STAT5B mutations in CD4+ large granular lymphocyte leukemia. Clones were read by immunoSEQ multiplex PCR, and TCRdb kept only the in-frame ones, dropping some. Seen here are 48,000 or so clones, about 70% observed once, and the top ten hold 1.5%. The CDR3 spans 15 residues. J lost 1 base, V lost 4 bases, and 4 bases had no gene match. The germline CDR1 and CDR2 sequences are MNHNS and SASEGT. The TCR originated in a human donor in good health. Sequencing was carried out using CD4+ T cells from blood buffy coats. The chain recombines TRBV6-1 with TRBJ2-7; TRBD1 matches 10 bases. The CDR3 reads CASSARQGASYEQYF. As DNA, the CDR3 is TGTGCCAGCAGTGCACGACAGGGGGCATCCTACGAGCAGTACTTC.